Below, 23 T cell receptor beta chains from the same sample are listed, as sequenced in a study of T cell responses to AZD1222 COVID-19 vaccine. TCRdb keeps only in-frame clones here, not all; method: immunoSEQ multiplex PCR. The sample holds fewer than 200,000 clones, under 95% seen once. This specimen was peripheral blood, taken 28 days after the second AZD1222 dose. These receptors were obtained from an adult who received the AZD1222 COVID-19 vaccine.

J is TRBJ2-5 and V is TRBV5-1; the D call may be TRBD1 or TRBD2 (7 bases each). V was trimmed by 0 bases and J by 2 bases, leaving 11 bases between them. The germline gives CDR1 SGHRS, CDR2 YFSETQ. The CDR3 covers 15 residues. The DNA of the CDR3 is TGCGCCAGCAGCTTGGTGCAGGGGGGGCAAGAGACCCAGTACTTC. Its protein product is CASSLVQGGQETQYF.

This chain links TRBV7-2 with TRBJ1-1; D remains unclear. This CDR3 is built from 12 residues. The V gene's germline CDR1 is SGHTA and CDR2 FQGNSA. Trimming took 2 bases from V and 1 from J, leaving 2 bases between them. CDR3 sequence: CASSLWNTEAFF. CDR3 DNA sequence: TGTGCCAGCAGCTTATGGAACACTGAAGCTTTCTTT.

This chain links TRBV10-3 with TRBJ2-7; 7 positions match TRBD1. Looked up from germline, CDR1 is ENHRY and CDR2 is SYGVKD. The CDR3 length is 14 residues. The J segment lost 2 bases and the V segment lost 0 bases, leaving 1 base of the junction unmatched. CDR3 nucleotides: TGTGCCATCAGTGAGTCAGGGACAGCCTACGAGCAGTACTTC. It translates to CAISESGTAYEQYF.

The rearrangement joins TRBV28 to TRBJ2-1; weak D call: TRBD2 (7 bases). V lost 4 bases, J lost 4 bases, and 20 bases lay in between. The CDR3 covers 17 residues. Germline CDR1 is MDHEN and CDR2 is SYDVKM. CDR3 DNA sequence: TGTGCCAGCAGTTCGGCCGGGGGGCCGAGCACATACAATGAGCAGTTCTTC. Encoded protein: CASSSAGGPSTYNEQFF.

The V gene is TRBV24-1, the J gene TRBJ2-7, with D possibly TRBD2 on 6 matching bases. The V end was cut by 11 bases, the J end by 3 bases, with 16 bases between. The CDR3 totals 13 residues. Germline-derived CDR1 and CDR2 are KGHDR and SFDVKD. The CDR3 region has the DNA TGTGCCAGCGCGGAGGGACCTAACTACGAGCAGTACTTC. Amino acids: CASAEGPNYEQYF.

The chain links TRBV23-1 to TRBJ1-2, with D hard to call. TRBV23-1 has ORF status, its function being uncertain. CDR3 size: 13 residues. V was clipped by 4 bases and J by 4 bases, with 10 bases between them. This CDR3 reads CASSRRTSYGYTF. CDR3 sequence (DNA): TGCGCCAGCAGTCGACGGACCAGCTATGGCTACACCTTC.

The V call is TRBV3-1 (or the pseudogene TRBV3-2), the J call TRBJ1-3, with 9 bases identical to TRBD1. This CDR3 has 15 amino acids. Unmatched junction bases numbered 5, after V lost 4 bases and J lost 4 bases. Per the germline V gene, CDR1 is LGHDT and CDR2 is YNNKEL (reference sequence). The DNA of the CDR3 is TGTGCCAGCAGCCCCCGGGACAGGGCCGGAAACACCATATATTTT. It is translated as CASSPRDRAGNTIYF.

Turning to this clone: The germline gene is not matched at one end of the junction; a read error may be the cause. J is TRBJ1-4 and V is TRBV2; D gene uncertain. CDR3 length: 15 residues. Germline V gene lookup returns CDR1 SNHLY and CDR2 FYNNEI. Written as DNA, the CDR3 is TGTGCCAGCAGAGAAGCTCGTGGAGCTAATGAAAAACTGTTTTTT. Amino acids: CASREARGANEKLFF.

The CDR3 reads CASSLSRVSPLHF. CDR3 DNA sequence: TGTGCCAGCAGTTTATCCAGGGTTTCACCCCTCCACTTT. The gene calls are TRBV27 and TRBJ1-6; D is perhaps TRBD1 (5 bases). Germline V CDR1 and CDR2: MNHEY, SMNVEV (reference sequence). V lost 0 bases and J lost 9, with 6 bases in between. The CDR3 sequence is 13 residues long.

The chain links TRBV6-2 or TRBV6-3 to TRBJ2-3; 7 nucleotides match TRBD2. Losses at the gene ends were 2 bases for V and 3 bases for J; bases not matched to a gene: 8. CDR3 size: 16 residues. Germline lookup yields CDR1 MNHEY and CDR2 SVGEGT. For the CDR3, the DNA is TGTGCCAGCAGTTACGTCGCGGGGGAAGGGACAGATACGCAGTATTTT. It yields the protein CASSYVAGEGTDTQYF.

This sequence joins TRBV28 and TRBJ1-2; 8 nucleotides align to TRBD1. This CDR3 has 15 amino acids. The junction had 13 bases not matched to a gene; V was cut back by 6 bases and J by 7 bases. In germline, CDR1 is MDHEN, CDR2 SYDVKM. CDR3 sequence (DNA): TGTGCCAGCAGCTCGTCCGGACAGGGAAGAAGTGGCTACACCTTC. Amino acid sequence: CASSSSGQGRSGYTF.

The chain is built from TRBV18 and TRBJ2-7, with D perhaps matching TRBD2 (6 bases). Germline CDR1 is KGHSH and CDR2 is LQKENI. With 3 bases removed from V and 4 bases from J, the gap between germline ends came to 19 bases. The CDR3 is 16 amino acids. The CDR3 DNA sequence: TGTGCCAGCTCACCCTCGAGGACGGGAGTCGTTTACGAGCAGTACTTC. Its translation: CASSPSRTGVVYEQYF.

V is TRBV12-5 and J is TRBJ2-4, with a weak D call TRBD2 (6 bases). V gave up 5 bases and J gave up 2 bases, with 25 bases separating them. Per germline, CDR1 LGHNT and CDR2 FRNRAP. The CDR3 is 19 amino acids. CDR3 coding DNA: TGTGCTAGTGGTCCCTCAGGGCGGGGACTCCATTACTCCAAAAACATTCAGTACTTC. It codes for CASGPSGRGLHYSKNIQYF.

V is TRBV18 and J is TRBJ2-7; 7 bases are shared with TRBD2. V dropped 3 bases and J dropped 5; count of bases not matched to a gene: 16. Germline-derived CDR1 and CDR2 are KGHSH and LQKENI. CDR3 size: 17 residues. This chain's CDR3 is CASSPPLGAGERHEQYF. The CDR3 DNA is TGTGCCAGCTCACCCCCCTTAGGGGCGGGAGAAAGACACGAGCAGTACTTC.

V gene TRBV5-1 combines with J gene TRBJ1-1; D is unclear. This CDR3 contains 15 residues. CDR1 is SGHRS and CDR2 is YFSETQ in the germline V gene. With 4 bases removed from V and 0 bases from J, the gap between germline ends came to 13 bases. CDR3 nucleotides: TGCGCCAGCAGCGAGGGATCCGGCATGAACACTGAAGCTTTCTTT. Encoded protein: CASSEGSGMNTEAFF.

The V call is TRBV10-3, the J call TRBJ2-5; D may be TRBD2 (5 bases). In germline, CDR1 is ENHRY, CDR2 SYGVKD. CDR3 length: 15 amino acids. V lost 1 base and J 2 bases, leaving 11 bases between the germline ends. The CDR3: CAISELLGEQETQYF. In DNA, the CDR3 is TGTGCCATCAGTGAGTTGTTGGGAGAACAAGAGACCCAGTACTTC.

Only a few counts were recorded for this clone. The chain combines TRBV29-1 with TRBJ2-7; 10 bases fit TRBD2. V dropped 4 bases and J dropped 1; count of bases not matched to a gene: 1. CDR1 and CDR2 (germline): SQVTM, ANQGSEA. The CDR3 is 13 residues long. The CDR3 DNA is TGCAGCGTTGGGACTAGCGGATCCTACGAGCAGTACTTC. Its protein product is CSVGTSGSYEQYF.

In DNA form, the CDR3 reads TGTGCCAGCAGCCAAGGGACCGGGACCCCCCGGAAACTGTTTTTT. This codes for CASSQGTGTPRKLFF. The chain combines TRBV3-1 (or the pseudogene TRBV3-2) with TRBJ1-4, with D perhaps matching TRBD1 (5 bases). From germline, CDR1 is LGHDT and CDR2 YNNKEL (reference sequence). This CDR3 is built from 15 residues. V was pared by 1 base and J by 11 bases, with 17 bases between.

The chain couples TRBV29-1 to TRBJ2-7; TRBD1 might be the D (6 bases). This CDR3 spans 12 amino acids. Trimming pared 6 bases from V and 2 bases from J, leaving 11 bases between. CDR1 and CDR2 from the germline V gene are SQVTM and ANQGSEA. The CDR3 spells CSVRTATYEQYF. The DNA of the CDR3 is TGCAGCGTGAGGACAGCTACCTACGAGCAGTACTTC.

The chain uses TRBV11-3 and TRBJ1-4, with 8 bases matching TRBD1. The V gene end was trimmed by 6 bases and the J gene end by 8 bases; junction bases not matched to a gene: 8. In germline, CDR1 is SGHNT, CDR2 YENEEA. This CDR3 has 14 residues. For the CDR3, the DNA is TGTGCCAGCAGATCAGGACAGGGTGGGGAAAAACTGTTTTTT. Residues: CASRSGQGGEKLFF. The variable domain in full, completed from reference TRBV11-3 and TRBJ1-4, reads EAGVVQSPRYKIIEKKQPVAFWCNPISGHNTLYWYLQNLGQGPELLIRYENEEAVDDSQLPKDRFSAERLKGVDSTLKIQPAELGDSAVYLCASRSGQGGEKLFFGSGTQLSVL.

Here the CDR3 reads CASSYSLRGDTEAFF. As DNA, the CDR3 is TGTGCCAGCAGTTACTCCCTTCGCGGGGACACTGAAGCTTTCTTT. The rearrangement joins TRBV6-5 to TRBJ1-1; D gene uncertain. Trimming took 0 bases from V and 3 from J, leaving 11 bases between them. CDR1 is MNHEY, CDR2 SVGAGI, per germline. CDR3 length equals 15 residues.

V and J are TRBV29-1 and TRBJ2-5; TRBD2 matches 14 bases. Losses at the gene ends were 5 bases for V and 5 bases for J; bases not matched to a gene: 13. Germline CDR1 reads SQVTM; CDR2 reads ANQGSEA. CDR3 length equals 17 residues. CDR3 in DNA: TGCAGCGTTAAGAAGTTGGGGACTAGCGGGGGTACCGAGACCCAGTACTTC. It yields the protein CSVKKLGTSGGTETQYF.

This clone occurred once. The chain carries TRBV4-3 and TRBJ2-1, with D tentatively TRBD1 or TRBD2 (5 bases each). From germline, CDR1 is LGHNA and CDR2 YSLEER. V was clipped by 4 bases and J by 7 bases, with 14 bases between them. The CDR3 spans 14 residues. The CDR3: CASSRDGWGNEQFF. CDR3 nucleotide sequence: TGCGCCAGCAGCCGGGACGGATGGGGGAATGAGCAGTTCTTC.